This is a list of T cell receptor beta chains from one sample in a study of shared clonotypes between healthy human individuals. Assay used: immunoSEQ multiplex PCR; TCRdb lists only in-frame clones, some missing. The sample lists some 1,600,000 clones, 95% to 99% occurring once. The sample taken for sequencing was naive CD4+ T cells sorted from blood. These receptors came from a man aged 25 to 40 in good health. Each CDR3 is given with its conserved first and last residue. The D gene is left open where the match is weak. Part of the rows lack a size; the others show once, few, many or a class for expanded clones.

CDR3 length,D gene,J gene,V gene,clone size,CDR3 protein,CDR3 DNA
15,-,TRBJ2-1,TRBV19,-,CASSTANQKNNEQFF,TGTGCCAGTAGTACCGCTAACCAAAAAAACAATGAGCAGTTCTTC
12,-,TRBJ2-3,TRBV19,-,CASSPSGDTQYF,TGTGCCAGTAGTCCCTCTGGTGATACGCAGTATTTT
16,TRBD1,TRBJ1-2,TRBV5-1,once,CASSSGGQGAYYGYTF,TGCGCCAGCAGCTCGGGGGGACAGGGAGCCTACTATGGCTACACCTTC
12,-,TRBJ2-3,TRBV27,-,CASRLSTDTQYF,TGTGCCAGCAGGTTAAGCACAGATACGCAGTATTTT
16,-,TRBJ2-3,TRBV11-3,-,CASSLGPGTSTDTQYF,TGTGCCAGCAGCTTAGGCCCAGGGACTAGCACAGATACGCAGTATTTT
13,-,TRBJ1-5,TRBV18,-,CASHPDNNQPQHF,TGTGCCAGCCACCCCGATAACAATCAGCCCCAGCATTTT
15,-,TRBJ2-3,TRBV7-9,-,CASNLGGLNTDTQYF,TGTGCCAGCAACCTCGGGGGCCTTAACACAGATACGCAGTATTTT
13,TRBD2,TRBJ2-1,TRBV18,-,CACREVGDNEQFF,TGTGCCTGCCGGGAGGTGGGCGACAATGAGCAGTTCTTC
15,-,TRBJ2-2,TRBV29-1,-,CSVELGSPGGGELFF,TGCAGCGTTGAACTAGGGAGTCCCGGTGGCGGGGAGCTGTTTTTT
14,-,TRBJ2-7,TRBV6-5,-,CASRGSERAYEQYF,TGTGCCAGCAGAGGTAGCGAGAGAGCCTACGAGCAGTACTTC
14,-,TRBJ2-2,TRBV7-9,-,CASSVGRLTGELFF,TGTGCCAGCAGCGTCGGACGGCTGACCGGGGAGCTGTTTTTT
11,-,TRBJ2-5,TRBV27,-,CASSLQETQYF,TGTGCCAGCAGTCTCCAAGAGACCCAGTACTTC
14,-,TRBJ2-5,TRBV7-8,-,CASSLADSIETQYF,TGTGCCAGCAGCTTAGCAGACAGTATCGAGACCCAGTACTTC
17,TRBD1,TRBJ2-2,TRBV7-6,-,CASSSNGGTGVTGELFF,TGTGCCAGCAGCTCCAACGGTGGGACAGGGGTCACCGGGGAGCTGTTTTTT
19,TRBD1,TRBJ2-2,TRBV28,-,CASSPQKGRQGAVTGELFF,TGTGCCAGCAGTCCACAAAAGGGGAGACAGGGGGCCGTCACCGGGGAGCTGTTTTTT
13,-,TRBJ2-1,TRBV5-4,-,CASSSPNRDEQFF,TGTGCCAGCAGCTCGCCGAATAGGGATGAGCAGTTCTTC
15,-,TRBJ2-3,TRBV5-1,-,CASSPRGVGTDTQYF,TGCGCCAGCAGCCCGAGGGGGGTAGGAACAGATACGCAGTATTTT
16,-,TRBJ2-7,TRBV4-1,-,CASSQEFFGPGDEQYF,TGCGCCAGCAGCCAAGAATTTTTCGGGCCCGGGGACGAGCAGTACTTC
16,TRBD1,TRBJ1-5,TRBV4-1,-,CASSQAQGASNQPQHF,TGCGCCAGCAGCCAGGCCCAGGGGGCTAGCAATCAGCCCCAGCATTTT
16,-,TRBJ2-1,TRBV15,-,CATSRDVGNRENEQFF,TGTGCCACCAGCAGAGATGTTGGCAACAGAGAAAATGAGCAGTTCTTC